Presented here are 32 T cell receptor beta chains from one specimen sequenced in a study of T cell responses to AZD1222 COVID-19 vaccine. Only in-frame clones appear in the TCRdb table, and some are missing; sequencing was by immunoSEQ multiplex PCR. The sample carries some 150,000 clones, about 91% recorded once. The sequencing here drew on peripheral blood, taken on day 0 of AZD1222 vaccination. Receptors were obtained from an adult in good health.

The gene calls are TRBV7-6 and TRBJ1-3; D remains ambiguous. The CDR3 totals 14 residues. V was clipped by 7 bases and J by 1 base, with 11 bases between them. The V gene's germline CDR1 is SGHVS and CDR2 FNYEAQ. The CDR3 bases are TGTGCCAGCAACCCCGACACTTCTGGAAACACCATATATTTT. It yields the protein CASNPDTSGNTIYF.

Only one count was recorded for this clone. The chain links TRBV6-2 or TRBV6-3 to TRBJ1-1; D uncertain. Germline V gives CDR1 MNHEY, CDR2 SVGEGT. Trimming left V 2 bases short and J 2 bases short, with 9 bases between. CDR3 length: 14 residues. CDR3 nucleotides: TGTGCCAGCAGTTACCCTGAGTACAACACTGAAGCTTTCTTT. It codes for CASSYPEYNTEAFF.

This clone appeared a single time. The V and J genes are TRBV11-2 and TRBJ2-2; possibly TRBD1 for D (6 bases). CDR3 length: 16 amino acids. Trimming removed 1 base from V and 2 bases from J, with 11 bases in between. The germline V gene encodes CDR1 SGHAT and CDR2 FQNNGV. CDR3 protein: CASSLVGQRNTGELFF. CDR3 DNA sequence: TGTGCCAGCAGCTTAGTGGGACAAAGAAACACCGGGGAGCTGTTTTTT.

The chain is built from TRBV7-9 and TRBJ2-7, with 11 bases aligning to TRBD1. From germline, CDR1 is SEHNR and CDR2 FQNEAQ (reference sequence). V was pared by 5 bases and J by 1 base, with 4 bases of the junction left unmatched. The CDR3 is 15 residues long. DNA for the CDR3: TGTGCCAGCAGCAGGACAGGGGGCGCGTCCTACGAGCAGTACTTC. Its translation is CASSRTGGASYEQYF.

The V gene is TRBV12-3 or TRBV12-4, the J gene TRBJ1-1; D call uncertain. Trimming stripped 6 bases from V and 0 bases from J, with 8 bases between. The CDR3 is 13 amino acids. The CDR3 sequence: CASRLALNTEAFF. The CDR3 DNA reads TGTGCCAGCAGGCTCGCTCTGAACACTGAAGCTTTCTTT.

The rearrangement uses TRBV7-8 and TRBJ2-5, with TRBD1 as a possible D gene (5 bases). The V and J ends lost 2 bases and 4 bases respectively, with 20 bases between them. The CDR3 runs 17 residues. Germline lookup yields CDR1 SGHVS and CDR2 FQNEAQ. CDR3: CASSLRQGVGSPETQYF. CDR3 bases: TGTGCCAGCAGCTTACGGCAGGGCGTGGGGTCGCCAGAGACCCAGTACTTC.

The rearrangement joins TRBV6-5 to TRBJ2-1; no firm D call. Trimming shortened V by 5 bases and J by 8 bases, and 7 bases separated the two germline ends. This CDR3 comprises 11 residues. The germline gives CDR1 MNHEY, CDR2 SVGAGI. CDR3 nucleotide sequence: TGTGCCAGCAGTCGAGCTTATGAGCAGTTCTTC. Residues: CASSRAYEQFF.

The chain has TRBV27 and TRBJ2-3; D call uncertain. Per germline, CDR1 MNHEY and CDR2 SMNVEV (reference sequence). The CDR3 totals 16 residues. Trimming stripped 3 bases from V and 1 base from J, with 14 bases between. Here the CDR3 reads CASSFTGYPGTDTQYF. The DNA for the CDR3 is TGTGCCAGCAGTTTTACTGGGTATCCGGGCACAGATACGCAGTATTTT.

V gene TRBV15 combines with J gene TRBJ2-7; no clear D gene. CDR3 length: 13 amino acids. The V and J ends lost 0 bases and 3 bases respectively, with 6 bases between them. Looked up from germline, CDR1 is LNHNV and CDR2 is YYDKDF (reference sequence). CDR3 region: CATSRDRLYEQYF. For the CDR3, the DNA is TGTGCCACCAGCAGAGATCGGCTCTACGAGCAGTACTTC.

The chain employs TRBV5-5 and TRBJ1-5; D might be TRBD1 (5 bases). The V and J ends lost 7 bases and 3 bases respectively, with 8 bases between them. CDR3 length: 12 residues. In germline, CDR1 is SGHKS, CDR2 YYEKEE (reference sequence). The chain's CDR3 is CASGQYNQPQHF. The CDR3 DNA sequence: TGTGCCAGCGGACAATACAATCAGCCCCAGCATTTT.

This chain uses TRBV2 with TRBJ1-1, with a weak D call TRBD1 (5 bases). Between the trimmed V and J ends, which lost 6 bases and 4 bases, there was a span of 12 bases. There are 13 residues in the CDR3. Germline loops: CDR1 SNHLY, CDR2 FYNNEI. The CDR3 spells CASSNTGTTEAFF. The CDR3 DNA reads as TGTGCCAGCAGCAACACAGGTACCACTGAAGCTTTCTTT.

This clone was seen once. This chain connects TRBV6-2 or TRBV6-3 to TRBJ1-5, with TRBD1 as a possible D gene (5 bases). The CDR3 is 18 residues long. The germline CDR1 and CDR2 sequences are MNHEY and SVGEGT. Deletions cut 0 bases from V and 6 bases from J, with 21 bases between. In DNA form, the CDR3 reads TGTGCCAGCAGTTACTCGATAAGGACGAGGGGTCCTAGTCAGCCCCAGCATTTT. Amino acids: CASSYSIRTRGPSQPQHF.

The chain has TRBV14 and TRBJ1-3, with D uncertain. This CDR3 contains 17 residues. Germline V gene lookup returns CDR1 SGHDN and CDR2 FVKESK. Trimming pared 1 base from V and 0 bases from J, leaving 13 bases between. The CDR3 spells CASSQVYGKLSGNTIYF. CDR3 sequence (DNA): TGTGCCAGCAGCCAAGTTTATGGGAAGCTCTCTGGAAACACCATATATTTT.

Written as DNA, the CDR3 is TGTGCCAGTAGTAGTTACCGGGACTACGGGGAGCTGTTTTTT. This encodes CASSSYRDYGELFF. The chain combines TRBV19 with TRBJ2-2, with 7 nucleotides matching TRBD2. The V gene end was trimmed by 4 bases and the J gene end by 7 bases; junction bases not matched to a gene: 6. Germline CDR1 is LNHDA and CDR2 is SQIVND (reference sequence). The CDR3 is 14 amino acids.

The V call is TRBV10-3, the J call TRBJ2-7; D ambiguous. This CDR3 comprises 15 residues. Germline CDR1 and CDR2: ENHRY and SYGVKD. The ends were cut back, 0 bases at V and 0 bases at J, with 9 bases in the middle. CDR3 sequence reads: CAISESSRPSYEQYF. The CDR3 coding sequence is TGTGCCATCAGTGAGTCGAGCAGGCCCTCCTACGAGCAGTACTTC.

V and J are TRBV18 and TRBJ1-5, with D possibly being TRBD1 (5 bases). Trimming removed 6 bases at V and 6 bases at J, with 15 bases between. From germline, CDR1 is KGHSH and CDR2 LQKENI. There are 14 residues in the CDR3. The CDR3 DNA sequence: TGTGCCAGCTCCCCGCTAGGGCAGGGTCAGCCCCAGCATTTT. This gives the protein CASSPLGQGQPQHF.

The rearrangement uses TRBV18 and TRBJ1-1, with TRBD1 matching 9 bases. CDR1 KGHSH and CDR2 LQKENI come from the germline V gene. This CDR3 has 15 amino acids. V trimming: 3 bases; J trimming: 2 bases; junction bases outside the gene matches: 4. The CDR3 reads CASSPPGQGNTEAFF. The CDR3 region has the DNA TGTGCCAGCTCACCCCCGGGACAGGGAAACACTGAAGCTTTCTTT.

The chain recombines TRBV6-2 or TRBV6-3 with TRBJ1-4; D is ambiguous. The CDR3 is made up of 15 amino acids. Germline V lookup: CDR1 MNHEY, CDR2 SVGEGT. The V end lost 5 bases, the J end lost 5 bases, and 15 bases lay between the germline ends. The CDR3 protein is CASSTDRERNEKLFF. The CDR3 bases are TGTGCCAGCAGTACCGACCGGGAGAGGAATGAAAAACTGTTTTTT.

The CDR3 nucleotides read TGCAGCGCCGACCCGACAGGGAGGGGCACTGAAGCTTTCTTT. It is translated as CSADPTGRGTEAFF. The chain carries TRBV29-1 and TRBJ1-1, with 7 bases aligning to TRBD1. In germline, CDR1 is SQVTM, CDR2 ANQGSEA. The CDR3 runs to 14 residues. V lost 7 bases, J lost 4 bases, and 12 bases stayed unmatched. The whole variable domain, remainder taken from reference TRBV29-1 and TRBJ1-1, is SAVISQKPSRDICQRGTSLTIQCQVDSQVTMMFWYRQQPGQSLTLIATANQGSEATYESGFVIDKFPISRPNLTFSTLTVSNMSPEDSSIYLCSADPTGRGTEAFFGQGTRLTVV.

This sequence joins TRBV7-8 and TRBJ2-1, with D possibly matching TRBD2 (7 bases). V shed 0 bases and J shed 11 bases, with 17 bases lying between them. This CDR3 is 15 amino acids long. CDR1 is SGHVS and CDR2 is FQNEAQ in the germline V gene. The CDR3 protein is CASSLATPWGGQQFF. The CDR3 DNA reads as TGTGCCAGCAGCTTAGCTACCCCTTGGGGGGGGCAGCAGTTCTTC.

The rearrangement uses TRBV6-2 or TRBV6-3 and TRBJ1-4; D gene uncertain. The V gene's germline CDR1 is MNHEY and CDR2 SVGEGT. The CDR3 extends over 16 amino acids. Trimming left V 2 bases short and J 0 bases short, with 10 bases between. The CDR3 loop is CASSYNRAATNEKLFF. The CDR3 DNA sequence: TGTGCCAGCAGTTACAACCGGGCAGCAACTAATGAAAAACTGTTTTTT.

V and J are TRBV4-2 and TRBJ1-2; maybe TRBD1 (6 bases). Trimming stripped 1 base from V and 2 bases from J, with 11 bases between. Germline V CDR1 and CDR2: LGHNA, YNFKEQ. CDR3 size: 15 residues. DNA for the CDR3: TGTGCCAGCAGCCAAGCCCAACAGGGAAACTATGGCTACACCTTC. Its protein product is CASSQAQQGNYGYTF.

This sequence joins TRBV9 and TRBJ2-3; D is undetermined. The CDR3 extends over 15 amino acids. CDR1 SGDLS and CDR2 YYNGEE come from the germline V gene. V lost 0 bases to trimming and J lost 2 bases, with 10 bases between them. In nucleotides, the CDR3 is TGTGCCAGCAGCGTAGGTCCAGACGCCACAGATACGCAGTATTTT. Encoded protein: CASSVGPDATDTQYF.

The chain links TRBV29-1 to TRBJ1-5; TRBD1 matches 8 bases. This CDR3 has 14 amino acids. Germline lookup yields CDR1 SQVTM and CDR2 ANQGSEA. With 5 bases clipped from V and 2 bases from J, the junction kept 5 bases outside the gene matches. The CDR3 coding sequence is TGCAGCGTTTGCCAGGGGGCGGGCAATCAGCCCCAGCATTTT. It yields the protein CSVCQGAGNQPQHF.

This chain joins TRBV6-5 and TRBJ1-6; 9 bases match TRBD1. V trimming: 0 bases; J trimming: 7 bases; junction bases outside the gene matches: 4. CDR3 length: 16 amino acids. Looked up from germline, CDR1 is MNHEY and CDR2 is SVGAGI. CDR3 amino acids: CASSYSPGQGNSPLHF. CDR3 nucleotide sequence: TGTGCCAGCAGTTACTCTCCGGGACAGGGAAATTCACCCCTCCACTTT.

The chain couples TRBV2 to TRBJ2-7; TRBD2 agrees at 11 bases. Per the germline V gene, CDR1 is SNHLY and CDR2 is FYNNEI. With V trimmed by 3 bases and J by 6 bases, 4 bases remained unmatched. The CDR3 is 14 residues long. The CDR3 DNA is TGTGCCAGCAGTGAGCTAGCGGGGGGAGCCGAGCAGTACTTC. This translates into CASSELAGGAEQYF.

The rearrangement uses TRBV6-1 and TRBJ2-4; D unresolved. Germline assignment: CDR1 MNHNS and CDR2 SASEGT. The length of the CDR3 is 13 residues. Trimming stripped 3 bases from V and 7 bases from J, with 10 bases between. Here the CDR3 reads CASSEDLGNIQYF. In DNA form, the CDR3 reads TGTGCCAGCAGTGAGGACCTAGGGAACATTCAGTACTTC.

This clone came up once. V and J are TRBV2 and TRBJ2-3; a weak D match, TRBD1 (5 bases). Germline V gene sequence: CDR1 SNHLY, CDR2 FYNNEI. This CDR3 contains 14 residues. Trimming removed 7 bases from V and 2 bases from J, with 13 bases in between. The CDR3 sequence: CASIRTLNTDTQYF. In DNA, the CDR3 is TGTGCCAGCATACGGACACTAAACACAGATACGCAGTATTTT.

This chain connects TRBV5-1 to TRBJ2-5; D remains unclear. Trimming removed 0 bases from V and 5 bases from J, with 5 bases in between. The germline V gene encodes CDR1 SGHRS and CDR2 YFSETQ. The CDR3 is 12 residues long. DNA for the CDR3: TGCGCCAGCAGCTTGGGTTCCGAGACCCAGTACTTC. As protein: CASSLGSETQYF.

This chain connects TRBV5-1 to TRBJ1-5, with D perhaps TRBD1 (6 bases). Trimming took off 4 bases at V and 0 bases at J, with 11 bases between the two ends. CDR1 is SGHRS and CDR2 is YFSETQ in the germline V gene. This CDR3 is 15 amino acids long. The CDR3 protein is CASSPGDLSNQPQHF. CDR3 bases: TGCGCCAGCAGCCCAGGGGATCTTAGCAATCAGCCCCAGCATTTT.

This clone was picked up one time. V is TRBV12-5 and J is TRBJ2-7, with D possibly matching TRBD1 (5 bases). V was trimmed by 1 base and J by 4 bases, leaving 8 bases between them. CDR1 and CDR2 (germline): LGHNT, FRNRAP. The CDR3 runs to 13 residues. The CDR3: CASGLAGAYEQYF. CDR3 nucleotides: TGTGCTAGTGGTTTGGCTGGGGCGTACGAGCAGTACTTC.

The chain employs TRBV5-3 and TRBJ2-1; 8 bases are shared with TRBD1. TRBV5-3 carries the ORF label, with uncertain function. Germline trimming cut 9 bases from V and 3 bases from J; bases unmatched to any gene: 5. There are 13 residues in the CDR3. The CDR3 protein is CATPGQDYNEQFF. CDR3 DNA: TGTGCCACCCCGGGACAGGACTACAATGAGCAGTTCTTC.